Listed here are 30 T cell receptor beta chains from one sample, sequenced in a study of blood T cell repertoires in COVID-19. TCRdb keeps only in-frame clones here, not all; method: immunoSEQ multiplex PCR. The data hold 280,000 or so clones, with 83% observed a single time. Input material: peripheral blood. The receptors originated from a woman aged 45 to 65 who had recovered from COVID-19.

The chain carries TRBV5-1 and TRBJ2-7; D is perhaps TRBD1 (5 bases). The germline CDR1 and CDR2 sequences are SGHRS and YFSETQ. CDR3 length: 15 amino acids. V shed 4 bases and J shed 5 bases, with 19 bases lying between them. The CDR3 DNA reads as TGCGCCAGCAGCCAGGGCCTATACAGATTGGACGAGCAGTACTTC. It yields the protein CASSQGLYRLDEQYF.

The V and J genes are TRBV7-2 and TRBJ2-1; 10 positions match TRBD2. The germline V gene encodes CDR1 SGHTA and CDR2 FQGNSA. This CDR3 is built from 16 residues. With 5 bases clipped from V and 0 bases from J, the junction kept 4 bases outside the gene matches. The CDR3 bases are TGTGCCAGCAGCAGTAGCGGGGGGAGCTCCTACAATGAGCAGTTCTTC. As protein: CASSSSGGSSYNEQFF.

The chain links TRBV7-9 to TRBJ2-1; TRBD2 agrees at 9 bases. V lost 5 bases to trimming and J lost 0 bases; unmatched junction nucleotides: 5. Germline lookup yields CDR1 SEHNR and CDR2 FQNEAQ (reference sequence). The CDR3 extends over 16 amino acids. CDR3 nucleotides: TGTGCCAGCAGCCGTGATAGCGGGAGCTCCTACAATGAGCAGTTCTTC. This codes for CASSRDSGSSYNEQFF.

The chain uses TRBV24-1 and TRBJ2-2; TRBD1 matches at 8 bases. The V and J ends lost 11 bases and 3 bases, in that order; junction bases with no gene match: 13. Germline V lookup: CDR1 KGHDR, CDR2 SFDVKD. This CDR3 comprises 16 residues. The CDR3 sequence is CAIKSTQGADTGELFF. CDR3 sequence (DNA): TGTGCCATCAAAAGCACCCAGGGGGCGGACACCGGGGAGCTGTTTTTT.

With regard to this clone: This likely stems from a read error, as it lies one base from a far larger clone. The V and J genes are TRBV6-2 or TRBV6-3 and TRBJ2-3; 13 bases are shared with TRBD2. Germline CDR1 and CDR2: MNHEY and SVGEGT. J was trimmed by 2 bases and V by 5 bases; bases with no gene match: 1. This CDR3 spans 15 amino acids. Here the CDR3 reads CASSGTSGITDTQYF. CDR3 coding DNA: TGTGCCAGCAGTGGGACTAGCGGGATCACAGATACGCAGTATTTT.

The gene calls are TRBV27 and TRBJ2-3; D gene uncertain. The V gene lost 4 bases and the J gene lost 0 bases, with 8 bases spanning the gap. In germline, CDR1 is MNHEY, CDR2 SMNVEV (reference sequence). CDR3 length: 14 amino acids. This chain's CDR3 is CASSSETSTDTQYF. CDR3 in DNA: TGTGCCAGCAGTTCGGAGACTAGCACAGATACGCAGTATTTT.

The genes are TRBV7-3 and TRBJ2-3, with TRBD1 as a possible D gene (6 bases). The germline V gene has CDR1 SGHTA and CDR2 FQGTGA. V was clipped by 4 bases and J by 4 bases, with 15 bases between them. The CDR3 runs 15 residues. The CDR3 nucleotides read TGTGCCAGCAGCTCCTCCAGGGGCCCCGCAGATACGCAGTATTTT. Protein sequence: CASSSSRGPADTQYF.

V usage is TRBV7-2 and J usage is TRBJ1-2, with TRBD1 matching 9 bases. The ends lost 5 bases at V and 4 bases at J; junction bases unmatched: 8. CDR1 is SGHTA, CDR2 FQGNSA, per germline. The CDR3 is made up of 15 amino acids. CDR3 amino acids: CASSQRDRDTYGYTF. In DNA form, the CDR3 reads TGTGCCAGCAGCCAGAGGGACAGGGATACCTATGGCTACACCTTC.

The chain couples TRBV7-2 to TRBJ1-5, with 10 nucleotides matching TRBD1. Looked up from germline, CDR1 is SGHTA and CDR2 is FQGNSA. This CDR3 spans 15 amino acids. Germline trimming cut 5 bases from V and 2 bases from J; bases unmatched to any gene: 3. Written as DNA, the CDR3 is TGTGCCAGCAGCCCCGGGACAGGGGGCAATCAGCCCCAGCATTTT. Protein sequence: CASSPGTGGNQPQHF.

The V and J genes are TRBV4-2 and TRBJ1-2, with TRBD1 matching 9 bases. The V gene end was trimmed by 3 bases and the J gene end by 6 bases; junction bases not matched to a gene: 8. Germline loops: CDR1 LGHNA, CDR2 YNFKEQ. The CDR3 length is 15 residues. CDR3 nucleotides: TGTGCCAGCAGCCATGTGGACAGGGGCAGGGATGGCTACACCTTC. This encodes CASSHVDRGRDGYTF.

This clone has more than one count but fewer than ten. The V call is TRBV30, the J call TRBJ1-2; 9 bases are a match to TRBD1. Trimming cost V 4 bases and J 3 bases; bases outside gene matches: 3. Germline V CDR1 and CDR2: GTSNPN, SVGIG (reference sequence). The CDR3 runs to 13 residues. The CDR3 DNA is TGTGCCTGGAAATGGACAGGGGACTATGGCTACACCTTC. The encoded protein is CAWKWTGDYGYTF. Complete variable domain (other parts from reference TRBV30 and TRBJ1-2): SQTIHQWPATLVQPVGSPLSLECTVEGTSNPNLYWYRQAAGRGLQLLFYSVGIGQISSEVPQNLSASRPQDRQFILSSKKLLLSDSGFYLCAWKWTGDYGYTFGSGTRLTVV.

V is TRBV7-2 and J is TRBJ2-7, with 11 bases fitting TRBD2. The CDR3 runs to 15 residues. Germline assignment: CDR1 SGHTA and CDR2 FQGNSA. V lost 1 base, J lost 4 bases, and 3 bases stayed unmatched. CDR3 residues: CASSLGGLAAYEQYF. CDR3 DNA sequence: TGTGCCAGCAGCTTAGGGGGACTAGCGGCTTACGAGCAGTACTTC.

This chain links TRBV4-3 with TRBJ1-6; possible D gene TRBD1, 5 bases. The V end was cut by 6 bases, the J end by 0 bases, with 12 bases between. Germline values: CDR1 LGHNA, CDR2 YSLEER. This CDR3 spans 16 amino acids. The CDR3 DNA reads TGCGCCAGCAGAGGGGCGGAGAGCTCCTATAATTCACCCCTCCACTTT. This translates into CASRGAESSYNSPLHF.

The V call is TRBV29-1, the J call TRBJ1-2; the D is unclear. CDR1 is SQVTM, CDR2 ANQGSEA, per germline. V was cut by 3 bases and J by 7 bases, with 15 bases left in between. The CDR3 runs to 13 residues. The CDR3 DNA reads as TGCAGCGTTGAGCGCGCGGGGATGGGTGGCTACACCTTC. Its protein product is CSVERAGMGGYTF.

V is TRBV28 and J is TRBJ2-1; maybe TRBD1 (6 bases). The V gene lost 3 bases and the J gene lost 4 bases, with 13 bases spanning the gap. The CDR3 runs 15 residues. Per germline, CDR1 MDHEN and CDR2 SYDVKM. For the CDR3, the DNA is TGTGCCAGCAGTTTTGGACAGTCCAGTTACAATGAGCAGTTCTTC. Translating gives CASSFGQSSYNEQFF.

The rearrangement joins TRBV25-1 to TRBJ2-7; D not resolved. CDR1 is MGHDK, CDR2 SYGVNS, per germline. The V end was cut by 2 bases, the J end by 5 bases, with 7 bases between. The CDR3 extends over 12 amino acids. CDR3 sequence: CASSETPDEQYF. The CDR3 DNA reads TGTGCCAGCAGTGAAACCCCGGACGAGCAGTACTTC.

A few counts support this clone. The chain employs TRBV25-1 and TRBJ2-1; 11 positions agree with TRBD2. The trim removed 6 bases at V and 5 bases at J, leaving 9 bases unmatched. The CDR3 loop spans 16 amino acids. CDR1 and CDR2 from the germline V gene are MGHDK and SYGVNS. The CDR3 coding sequence is TGTGCCAGCAGCCCCTCTAGCGGGAGGACCGACAATGAGCAGTTCTTC. Its translation: CASSPSSGRTDNEQFF.

This rearrangement joins TRBV3-1 (or the pseudogene TRBV3-2) to TRBJ2-1; the D gene is possibly TRBD2 (6 bases). CDR3 length: 12 residues. CDR1 is LGHDT and CDR2 is YNNKEL in the germline V gene (reference sequence). The germline V and J ends were trimmed by 7 bases and 7 bases, with 11 bases remaining between them. CDR3 region: CASIRRGNEQFF. The DNA of the CDR3 is TGTGCCAGCATCCGTCGGGGGAATGAGCAGTTCTTC.

V and J are TRBV4-1 and TRBJ2-5; the match to TRBD2 covers 9 bases. Germline CDR1 is MGHRA and CDR2 is YSYEKL. V was clipped by 2 bases and J by 5 bases; unmatched bases: 6. This CDR3 region has 15 residues. DNA for the CDR3: TGCGCCAGCAGCCAATATGGGGCGGGGGGGGAGACCCAGTACTTC. Protein sequence: CASSQYGAGGETQYF.

This chain joins TRBV27 and TRBJ1-1; unclear D gene. Per the germline V gene, CDR1 is MNHEY and CDR2 is SMNVEV (reference sequence). This CDR3 is built from 11 residues. V dropped 4 bases and J dropped 3 bases, with 3 bases sitting between them. The CDR3 coding sequence is TGTGCCAGCAGTTCTCACACTGAAGCTTTCTTT. It encodes CASSSHTEAFF.

J is TRBJ2-5 and V is TRBV4-1, with 10 nucleotides matching TRBD2. Germline V gene data show CDR1 as MGHRA and CDR2 as YSYEKL. This CDR3 is built from 15 residues. Trimming cost V 1 base and J 5 bases; bases outside gene matches: 4. The DNA for the CDR3 is TGCGCCAGCAGCCAAGTACCAGCGGGGGGGGAGACCCAGTACTTC. It specifies CASSQVPAGGETQYF.

This chain links TRBV9 with TRBJ2-6, with 8 bases identical to TRBD1. The V segment lost 3 bases and the J segment 0 bases; nucleotides outside the gene matches: 5. Germline V gene lookup returns CDR1 SGDLS and CDR2 YYNGEE. The CDR3 contains 17 residues. This chain's CDR3 is CASSASTGGSGANVLTF. The CDR3, as DNA: TGTGCCAGCAGCGCAAGCACAGGGGGCTCTGGGGCCAACGTCCTGACTTTC.

Here the CDR3 DNA reads TGTGCCAGCACTCAGGGTTTTGTGAATGATGGCAATCAGCCCCAGCATTTT. Its translation is CASTQGFVNDGNQPQHF. The V and J genes are TRBV28 and TRBJ1-5; D is perhaps TRBD1 (5 bases). With 7 bases removed from V and 2 bases from J, the gap between germline ends came to 21 bases. The CDR3 is 17 amino acids. CDR1 and CDR2 from the germline V gene are MDHEN and SYDVKM.

The V call is TRBV28, the J call TRBJ1-4; TRBD1 matches 7 bases. Germline values: CDR1 MDHEN, CDR2 SYDVKM. This CDR3 region has 15 residues. Trimming removed 2 bases from V and 7 bases from J; junction bases left unmatched: 7. The CDR3 loop reads CASSLTGALSEKLFF. For the CDR3, the DNA is TGTGCCAGCAGTTTAACAGGGGCCTTGAGTGAAAAACTGTTTTTT.

J is TRBJ1-1 and V is TRBV27; no reliable D call. This CDR3 comprises 14 residues. V shed 5 bases and J shed 1 base, with 11 bases lying between them. Germline CDR1 reads MNHEY; CDR2 reads SMNVEV (reference sequence). This CDR3 is CASSPSGWNTEAFF. The DNA of the CDR3 is TGTGCCAGCAGTCCCTCGGGGTGGAACACTGAAGCTTTCTTT.

The chain links TRBV5-1 to TRBJ2-5, with D maybe TRBD1 (7 bases). Deletions cut 0 bases from V and 3 bases from J, with 12 bases between. The CDR3 consists of 15 residues. Germline CDR1 reads SGHRS; CDR2 reads YFSETQ. CDR3 nucleotide sequence: TGCGCCAGCAGCTTGGCAGGGGGGCCCGAAGAGACCCAGTACTTC. Encoded protein: CASSLAGGPEETQYF.

The chain is built from TRBV7-3 and TRBJ2-5; 13 bases line up with TRBD2. Looked up from germline, CDR1 is SGHTA and CDR2 is FQGTGA. Trimming removed 5 bases from V and 5 bases from J; junction bases left unmatched: 5. The CDR3 consists of 15 residues. The CDR3 DNA reads as TGTGCCAGCAGCCCGACTAGCGGGGGGCAGGAGACCCAGTACTTC. Translating gives CASSPTSGGQETQYF.

This chain connects TRBV27 to TRBJ2-3; 11 bases match TRBD1. CDR1 and CDR2 from the germline V gene are MNHEY and SMNVEV (reference sequence). This CDR3 region has 22 residues. Losses at the gene ends were 5 bases for V and 1 base for J; bases not matched to a gene: 23. The CDR3 DNA follows: TGTGCCAGCAGTGCGCCGTCGGGGACAGGGGGTGTCGGGGCGGGACGCACAGATACGCAGTATTTT. The encoded protein is CASSAPSGTGGVGAGRTDTQYF.

This clone was detected only a few times. The V call is TRBV5-1, the J call TRBJ2-7, with 13 bases matching TRBD2. V dropped 0 bases and J dropped 3; count of bases not matched to a gene: 0. Germline lookup yields CDR1 SGHRS and CDR2 YFSETQ. The CDR3 is 15 amino acids. This CDR3 is CASSLGTSGSYEQYF. CDR3 in DNA: TGCGCCAGCAGCTTGGGGACTAGCGGGAGCTACGAGCAGTACTTC.

The chain couples TRBV28 to TRBJ1-4; 8 bases map to TRBD1. V gave up 5 bases and J gave up 8 bases; unmatched junction bases: 7. This CDR3 region has 14 residues. Germline V gene sequence: CDR1 MDHEN, CDR2 SYDVKM. The CDR3 DNA reads as TGTGCCAGCAGTCGTGGACAGGGTTGGGAAAAACTGTTTTTT. The encoded protein is CASSRGQGWEKLFF.